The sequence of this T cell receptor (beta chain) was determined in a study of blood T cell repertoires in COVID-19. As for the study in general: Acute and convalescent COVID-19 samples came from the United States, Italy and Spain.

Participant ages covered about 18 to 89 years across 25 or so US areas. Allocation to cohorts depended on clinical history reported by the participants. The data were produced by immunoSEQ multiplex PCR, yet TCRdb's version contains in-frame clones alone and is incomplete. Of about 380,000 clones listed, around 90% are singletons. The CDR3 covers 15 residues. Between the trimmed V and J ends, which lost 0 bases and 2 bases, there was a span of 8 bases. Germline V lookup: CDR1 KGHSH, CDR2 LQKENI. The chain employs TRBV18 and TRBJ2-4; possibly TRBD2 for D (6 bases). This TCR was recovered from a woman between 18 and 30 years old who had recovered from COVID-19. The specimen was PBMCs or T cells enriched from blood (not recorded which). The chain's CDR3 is CASSPPGGPKNIQYF. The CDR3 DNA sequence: TGTGCCAGCTCACCACCAGGAGGGCCCAAAAACATTCAGTACTTC.